The 10 T cell receptor beta chains below come from one sample, sequenced in a study of blood T cell repertoires in COVID-19. Measured with immunoSEQ multiplex PCR; TCRdb has only the in-frame clones, and not every one. The profile shows approximately 210,000 clones, 81% of them singletons. Material for sequencing was PBMCs or T cells enriched from blood (not recorded which). These receptors were obtained from a woman aged 45 to 65 with acute COVID-19.

This chain links TRBV27 with TRBJ2-2; 8 nucleotides match TRBD1. CDR1 and CDR2 (germline): MNHEY, SMNVEV (reference sequence). V lost 10 bases and J lost 5; bases outside the gene matches: 12. This CDR3 region has 15 residues. CDR3 nucleotide sequence: TGTGCCACCCGTGCAGGGGGCGGGAAAACCGGGGAGCTGTTTTTT. Translation: CATRAGGGKTGELFF.

This chain links TRBV28 with TRBJ1-6; D ambiguous. Germline V CDR1 and CDR2: MDHEN, SYDVKM. Trimming took 3 bases from V and 10 from J, leaving 13 bases between them. The CDR3 spans 14 residues. CDR3 residues: CASSFRVESSPLHF. The CDR3 DNA reads TGTGCCAGCAGTTTTCGGGTCGAATCATCACCCCTCCACTTT.

The chain combines TRBV7-9 with TRBJ1-4; D perhaps matches TRBD1 (5 bases). This CDR3 has 16 amino acids. Per germline, CDR1 SEHNR and CDR2 FQNEAQ (reference sequence). Between the trimmed V and J ends, which lost 3 bases and 5 bases, there was a span of 16 bases. CDR3 nucleotides: TGTGCCAGCAGCTTTAATGGGGCAGGGTCAAATGAAAAACTGTTTTTT. Translation: CASSFNGAGSNEKLFF.

The rearrangement uses TRBV9 and TRBJ1-1, with D perhaps TRBD1 (5 bases). Germline V gives CDR1 SGDLS, CDR2 YYNGEE. The length of the CDR3 is 14 residues. Trimming cost V 0 bases and J 1 base, with 7 bases left between them. CDR3 coding DNA: TGTGCCAGCAGCGTAGACGGGGGGAACACTGAAGCTTTCTTT. It yields the protein CASSVDGGNTEAFF.

The V call is TRBV3-1 (or the pseudogene TRBV3-2), the J call TRBJ2-7; the D gene is possibly TRBD1 (5 bases). Trimming pared 4 bases from V and 3 bases from J, leaving 16 bases between. Germline CDR1 reads LGHDT; CDR2 reads YNNKEL (reference sequence). This CDR3 region has 15 residues. The CDR3 loop reads CASSPSPWGNYEQYF. Here the CDR3 DNA reads TGTGCCAGCAGCCCCTCCCCTTGGGGCAACTACGAGCAGTACTTC.

The chain is built from TRBV6-5 and TRBJ1-4, with D perhaps TRBD1 (5 bases). CDR3 length: 14 amino acids. V dropped 2 bases and J dropped 5 bases, with 9 bases sitting between them. CDR1 and CDR2 from the germline V gene are MNHEY and SVGAGI. The CDR3 DNA follows: TGTGCCAGCAGTTACAAGCAGGGAAATGAAAAACTGTTTTTT. It yields the protein CASSYKQGNEKLFF.

The V gene is TRBV10-3, the J gene TRBJ1-1; 10 bases are shared with TRBD1. CDR1 and CDR2 (germline): ENHRY, SYGVKD. This CDR3 spans 14 amino acids. V shed 7 bases, J shed 3 bases, and the junction held 5 bases outside the gene matches. The CDR3 sequence: CAIMDRGKHTEAFF. CDR3 coding DNA: TGTGCCATCATGGACAGGGGGAAGCACACTGAAGCTTTCTTT.

The genes are TRBV6-5 and TRBJ1-1; TRBD1 aligns across 10 bases. The germline V gene encodes CDR1 MNHEY and CDR2 SVGAGI. This CDR3 region has 15 residues. Germline trimming cut 2 bases from V and 4 bases from J; bases unmatched to any gene: 4. The CDR3 reads CASSYPGQGSTEAFF. In nucleotides, the CDR3 is TGTGCCAGCAGTTACCCGGGACAGGGGTCCACTGAAGCTTTCTTT.

The chain employs TRBV6-2 or TRBV6-3 and TRBJ2-5; 9 nucleotides line up with TRBD2. The CDR3 sequence is 17 residues long. The germline CDR1 and CDR2 sequences are MNHEY and SVGEGT. V was pared by 2 bases and J by 5 bases, with 12 bases of the junction left unmatched. CDR3 loop: CASSYGPRRGGLETQYF. The CDR3 region has the DNA TGTGCCAGCAGTTACGGGCCCCGGCGGGGGGGCCTTGAGACCCAGTACTTC.

The chain combines TRBV27 with TRBJ2-3, with 14 positions matching TRBD2. Germline CDR1 MNHEY, CDR2 SMNVEV (reference sequence). With V trimmed by 4 bases and J by 3 bases, 9 bases remained unmatched. The CDR3 extends over 18 amino acids. The CDR3 nucleotides read TGTGCCAGCAGTTCGAGACTAGCGGGGGGGGTTGTGACAGATACGCAGTATTTT. Protein product: CASSSRLAGGVVTDTQYF.